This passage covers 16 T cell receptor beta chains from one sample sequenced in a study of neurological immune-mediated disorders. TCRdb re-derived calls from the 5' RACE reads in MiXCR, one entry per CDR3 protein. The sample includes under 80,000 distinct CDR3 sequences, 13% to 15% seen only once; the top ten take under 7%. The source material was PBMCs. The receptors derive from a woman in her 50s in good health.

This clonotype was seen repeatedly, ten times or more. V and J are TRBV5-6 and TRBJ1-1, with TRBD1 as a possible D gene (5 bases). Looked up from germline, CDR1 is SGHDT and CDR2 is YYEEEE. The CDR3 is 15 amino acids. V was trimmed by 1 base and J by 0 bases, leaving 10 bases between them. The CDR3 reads CASSLFSGMNTEAFF. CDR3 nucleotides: TGTGCCAGCAGCTTGTTTTCAGGGATGAACACTGAAGCTTTCTTT.

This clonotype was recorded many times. DNA for the CDR3: TGCGCCAGCAGCCCAACCACACAGGGAGCAGATACGCAGTATTTT. Its translation: CASSPTTQGADTQYF. V and J are TRBV5-1 and TRBJ2-3; TRBD1 is a possible D gene (6 bases). The CDR3 contains 15 residues. Germline V gene lookup returns CDR1 SGHRS and CDR2 YFSETQ. Deletions cut 4 bases from V and 4 bases from J, with 16 bases between. The variable domain in full, completed from reference TRBV5-1 and TRBJ2-3, reads KAGVTQTPRYLIKTRGQQVTLSCSPISGHRSVSWYQQTPGQGLQFLFEYFSETQRNKGNFPGRFSGRQFSNSRSEMNVSTLELGDSALYLCASSPTTQGADTQYFGPGTRLTVL.

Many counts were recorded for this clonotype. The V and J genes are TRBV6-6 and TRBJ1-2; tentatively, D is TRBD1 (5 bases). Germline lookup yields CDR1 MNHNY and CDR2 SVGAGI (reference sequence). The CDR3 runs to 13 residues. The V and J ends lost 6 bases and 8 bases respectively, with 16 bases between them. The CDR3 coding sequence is TGTGCCAGCAGGCCCCGTGGAGGGGAGGGCTACACCTTC. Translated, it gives CASRPRGGEGYTF.

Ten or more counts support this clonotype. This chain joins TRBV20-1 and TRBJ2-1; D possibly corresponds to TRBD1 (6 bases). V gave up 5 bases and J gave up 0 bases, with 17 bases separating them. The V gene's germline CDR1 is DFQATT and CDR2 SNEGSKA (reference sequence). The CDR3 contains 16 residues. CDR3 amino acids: CSAPFRGPGSYNEQFF. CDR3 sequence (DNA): TGCAGTGCTCCTTTCAGGGGACCCGGCTCCTACAATGAGCAGTTCTTC.

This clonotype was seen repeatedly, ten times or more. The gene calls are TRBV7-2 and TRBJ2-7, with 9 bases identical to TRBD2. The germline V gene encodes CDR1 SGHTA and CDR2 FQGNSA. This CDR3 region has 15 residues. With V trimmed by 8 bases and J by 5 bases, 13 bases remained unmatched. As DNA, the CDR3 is TGTGCCAGCCTTCCTAGGGGGACTAGCTATAACGAGCAGTACTTC. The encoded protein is CASLPRGTSYNEQYF.

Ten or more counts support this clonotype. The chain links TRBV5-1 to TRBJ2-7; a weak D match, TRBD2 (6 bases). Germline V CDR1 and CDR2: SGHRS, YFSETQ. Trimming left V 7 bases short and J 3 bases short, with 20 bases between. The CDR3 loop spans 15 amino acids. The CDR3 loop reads CASSPRGTYGYEQYF. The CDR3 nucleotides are TGCGCCAGCTCACCTCGGGGGACGTACGGCTACGAGCAGTACTTC.

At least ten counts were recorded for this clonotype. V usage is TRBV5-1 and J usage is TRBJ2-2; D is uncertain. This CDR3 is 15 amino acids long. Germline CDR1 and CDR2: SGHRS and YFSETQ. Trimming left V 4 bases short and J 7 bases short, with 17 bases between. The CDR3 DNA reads TGCGCCAGCAGCGTGAGAGGAAGTAGTGTCGGGGAGCTGTTTTTT. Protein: CASSVRGSSVGELFF.

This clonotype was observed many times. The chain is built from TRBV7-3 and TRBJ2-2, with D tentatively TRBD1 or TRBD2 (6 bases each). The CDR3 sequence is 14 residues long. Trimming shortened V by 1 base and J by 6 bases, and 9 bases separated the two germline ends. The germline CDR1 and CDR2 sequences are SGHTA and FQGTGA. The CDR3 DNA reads TGTGCCAGCAGCTTAATGGGGGGCCCCGGGGAGCTGTTTTTT. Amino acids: CASSLMGGPGELFF.

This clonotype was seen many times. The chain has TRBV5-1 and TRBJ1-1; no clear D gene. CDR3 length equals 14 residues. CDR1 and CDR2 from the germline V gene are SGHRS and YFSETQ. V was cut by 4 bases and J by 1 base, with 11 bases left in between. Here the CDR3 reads CASSQARGNTEAFF. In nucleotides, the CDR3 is TGCGCCAGCAGCCAAGCCAGAGGGAACACTGAAGCTTTCTTT.

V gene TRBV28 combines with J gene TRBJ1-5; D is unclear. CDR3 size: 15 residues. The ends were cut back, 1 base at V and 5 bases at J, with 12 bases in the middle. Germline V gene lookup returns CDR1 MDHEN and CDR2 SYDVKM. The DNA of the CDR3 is TGTGCCAGCAGTTTATCGGGGATGATCCATCAGCCCCAGCATTTT. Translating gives CASSLSGMIHQPQHF.

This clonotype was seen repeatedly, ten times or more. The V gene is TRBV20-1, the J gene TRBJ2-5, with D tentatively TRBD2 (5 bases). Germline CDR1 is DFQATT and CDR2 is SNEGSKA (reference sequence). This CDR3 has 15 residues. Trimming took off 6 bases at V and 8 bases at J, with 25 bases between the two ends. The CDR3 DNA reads TGCAGTGCCAAAAATTACGGGGAATCGGTTGAAACCCAGTACTTC. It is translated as CSAKNYGESVETQYF.

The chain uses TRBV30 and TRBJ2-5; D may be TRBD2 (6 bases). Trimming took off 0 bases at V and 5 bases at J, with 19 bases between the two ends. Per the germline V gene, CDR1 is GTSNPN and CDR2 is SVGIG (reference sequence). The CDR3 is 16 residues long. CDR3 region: CAWSVGAGGVWETQYF. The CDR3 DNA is TGTGCCTGGAGTGTCGGAGCGGGCGGGGTGTGGGAGACCCAGTACTTC.

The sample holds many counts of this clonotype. The CDR3 spells CASSLEGQNTEAFF. DNA for the CDR3: TGCGCCAGCAGCTTGGAGGGCCAGAACACTGAAGCTTTCTTT. This sequence joins TRBV5-1 and TRBJ1-1; no definite D call. Trimming took off 0 bases at V and 1 base at J, with 7 bases between the two ends. The CDR3 sequence is 14 residues long. CDR1 SGHRS and CDR2 YFSETQ come from the germline V gene.

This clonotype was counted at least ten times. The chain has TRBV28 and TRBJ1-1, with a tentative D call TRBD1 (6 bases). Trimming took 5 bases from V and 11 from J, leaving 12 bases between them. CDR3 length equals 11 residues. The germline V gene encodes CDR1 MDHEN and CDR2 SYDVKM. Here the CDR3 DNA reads TGTGCCAGCAGTGGGGGGCCGGATGCTTTCTTT. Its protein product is CASSGGPDAFF.

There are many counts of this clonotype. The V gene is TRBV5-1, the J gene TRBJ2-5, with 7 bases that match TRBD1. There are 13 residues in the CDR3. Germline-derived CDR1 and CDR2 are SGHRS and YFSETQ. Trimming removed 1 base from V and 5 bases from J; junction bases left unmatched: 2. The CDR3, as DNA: TGCGCCAGCAGCTTGACAGGGGTGGAGACCCAGTACTTC. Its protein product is CASSLTGVETQYF.

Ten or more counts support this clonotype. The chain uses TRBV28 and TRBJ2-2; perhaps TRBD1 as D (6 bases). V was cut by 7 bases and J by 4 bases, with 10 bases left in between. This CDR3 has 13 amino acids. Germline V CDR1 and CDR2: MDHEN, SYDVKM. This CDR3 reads CASMGHTTGELFF. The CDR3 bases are TGTGCCAGCATGGGACATACCACCGGGGAGCTGTTTTTT.